A selection of T cell receptor beta chains follows, all from one sample in a study of blood T cells in healthy people across ages. In TCRdb, the 5' RACE reads were re-called with MiXCR into one record per CDR3 protein. The sample carries fewer than 950,000 distinct CDR3 sequences, roughly 50% recorded once. The sequenced material came from blood. Source of these receptors: a man older than 75 in good health. Both conserved end residues are part of each CDR3. The D gene is left open where the match is weak. Some rows mark clone size as missing; the rest say once, few, many or name a class of expanded clone.

V gene: TRBV12-3/TRBV12-4; D gene: NA; J gene: TRBJ2-5; clone size: many; CDR3 DNA: TGTGCCAGCAGTTTAATTGGTGTGGGGGGGACCCAGTACTTC; CDR3 protein: CASSLIGVGGTQYF
V gene: TRBV5-6; D gene: NA; J gene: TRBJ1-5; clone size: NA; CDR3 DNA: TGTGCCAGCAGGATACAGGGTTTTGGCAATCAGCCCCAGCATTTT; CDR3 protein: CASRIQGFGNQPQHF
V gene: TRBV29-1; D gene: NA; J gene: TRBJ1-2; clone size: NA; CDR3 DNA: TGCAGCGTTGCTCAGAGCGCAGTTAACTATGGCTACACCTTC; CDR3 protein: CSVAQSAVNYGYTF
V gene: TRBV20-1; D gene: NA; J gene: TRBJ1-6; clone size: once; CDR3 DNA: TGCAGTGCTAGGTGGGGGAACGATAATTCACCCCTCCACTTT; CDR3 protein: CSARWGNDNSPLHF
V gene: TRBV6-1; D gene: TRBD2; J gene: TRBJ2-3; clone size: NA; CDR3 DNA: TGTGCCAGCAGTATGCTAGCGGGAGGTGGAGATACGCAGTATTTT; CDR3 protein: CASSMLAGGGDTQYF
V gene: TRBV12-3/TRBV12-4; D gene: TRBD1; J gene: TRBJ1-1; clone size: NA; CDR3 DNA: TGTGCCAGCAGGGAGACAGGGCGCCCCGGGGGAGCTTTCTTT; CDR3 protein: CASRETGRPGGAFF
V gene: TRBV9; D gene: NA; J gene: TRBJ2-7; clone size: NA; CDR3 DNA: TGTGCCAGCAGCGACCTGGGGGAGAGCTACGAGCAGTACTTC; CDR3 protein: CASSDLGESYEQYF
V gene: TRBV5-5; D gene: NA; J gene: TRBJ2-5; clone size: NA; CDR3 DNA: TGTGCCAGCAGCCCGTACTACTTCCAAGAGACCCAGTACTTC; CDR3 protein: CASSPYYFQETQYF
V gene: TRBV10-3; D gene: NA; J gene: TRBJ1-4; clone size: NA; CDR3 DNA: TGTGCCATCAGTGAGTCGACGGGGGATGAAAAACTGTTTTTT; CDR3 protein: CAISESTGDEKLFF
V gene: TRBV6-2/TRBV6-3; D gene: TRBD2; J gene: TRBJ2-1; clone size: few; CDR3 DNA: TGTGCCAGCAGTTCTGGGACTAGCGGGATTAGGTCCTACAATGAGCAGTTCTTC; CDR3 protein: CASSSGTSGIRSYNEQFF
V gene: TRBV5-1; D gene: NA; J gene: TRBJ2-4; clone size: NA; CDR3 DNA: TGCGCCAGCAGCTTGGTGTCAGGGCTTTCCAAAAACATTCAGTACTTC; CDR3 protein: CASSLVSGLSKNIQYF
V gene: TRBV7-9; D gene: TRBD1; J gene: TRBJ1-1; clone size: NA; CDR3 DNA: TGTGCCAGCATTCAGGACAGGTTGAACACTGAAGCTTTCTTT; CDR3 protein: CASIQDRLNTEAFF
V gene: TRBV13; D gene: NA; J gene: TRBJ1-5; clone size: NA; CDR3 DNA: TGTGCCAGCAGCTTAGGGGTCCAGAGCAATCAGCCCCAGCATTTT; CDR3 protein: CASSLGVQSNQPQHF
V gene: TRBV6-1; D gene: NA; J gene: TRBJ1-5; clone size: once; CDR3 DNA: TGTGCCAGCAGGACAGGTCCCTGGGGCAATCAGCCCCAGCATTTT; CDR3 protein: CASRTGPWGNQPQHF
V gene: TRBV5-1; D gene: NA; J gene: TRBJ2-1; clone size: NA; CDR3 DNA: TGCGCCAGCAGCTTAATATACGGGAGTAGAAATGAGCAGTTCTTC; CDR3 protein: CASSLIYGSRNEQFF
V gene: TRBV7-2; D gene: TRBD1; J gene: TRBJ2-7; clone size: few; CDR3 DNA: TGTGCCAGCAGCTTACAACAGGGGGCAGTTTACGAGCAGTACTTC; CDR3 protein: CASSLQQGAVYEQYF
V gene: TRBV19; D gene: NA; J gene: TRBJ1-2; clone size: NA; CDR3 DNA: TGTGCCAGTGGAGCGAGGGACTACACCTTC; CDR3 protein: CASGARDYTF
V gene: TRBV7-8; D gene: TRBD2; J gene: TRBJ2-2; clone size: NA; CDR3 DNA: TGTGCCAGCAGCTCCCTAGCGGGAGGGGTTAACACCGGGGAGCTGTTTTTT; CDR3 protein: CASSSLAGGVNTGELFF
V gene: TRBV5-1; D gene: NA; J gene: TRBJ2-1; clone size: NA; CDR3 DNA: TGCGCCGGCAGCTTGGTAACGGGGTACAATGAGCAGTTCTTC; CDR3 protein: CAGSLVTGYNEQFF
V gene: TRBV11-2; D gene: NA; J gene: TRBJ1-2; clone size: once; CDR3 DNA: TGTGCCAGCAGCTACGCTTGGGGGTCGGCTGATGGCTACACCTTC; CDR3 protein: CASSYAWGSADGYTF
V gene: TRBV5-1; D gene: NA; J gene: TRBJ2-5; clone size: NA; CDR3 DNA: TGCGCCAGCAGCGTTCCTTGGGGAGTTCAAGAGACCCAGTACTTC; CDR3 protein: CASSVPWGVQETQYF
V gene: TRBV7-3; D gene: NA; J gene: TRBJ2-6; clone size: NA; CDR3 DNA: TGTGCCAGCAGCACAACCCCGGGTGGCTCTGGGGCCAACGTCCTGACTTTC; CDR3 protein: CASSTTPGGSGANVLTF
V gene: TRBV28; D gene: NA; J gene: TRBJ2-5; clone size: few; CDR3 DNA: TGTGCCAGCCGATCCAGGGCGTGGGAGACCCAGTACTTC; CDR3 protein: CASRSRAWETQYF
V gene: TRBV2; D gene: TRBD2; J gene: TRBJ2-7; clone size: NA; CDR3 DNA: TGTGCCAGCAAAGGACTAGCGGGAGGCTTCCCCTACGAGCAGTACTTC; CDR3 protein: CASKGLAGGFPYEQYF
V gene: TRBV5-1; D gene: TRBD1; J gene: TRBJ2-2; clone size: NA; CDR3 DNA: TGCGCCAGCAGCCGGGCGACAGGGGATACCGGGGAGCTGTTTTTT; CDR3 protein: CASSRATGDTGELFF
V gene: TRBV28; D gene: TRBD2; J gene: TRBJ2-7; clone size: NA; CDR3 DNA: TGTGCCAGCAGTTTCCCCATGAAAATAGCGGCGGGAGCTTACGAGCAGTACTTC; CDR3 protein: CASSFPMKIAAGAYEQYF
V gene: TRBV12-5; D gene: TRBD1; J gene: TRBJ2-1; clone size: few; CDR3 DNA: TGTGCTAGTGGTTTGGACAGGGGGAGATACAATGAGCAGTTCTTC; CDR3 protein: CASGLDRGRYNEQFF
V gene: TRBV6-5; D gene: TRBD2; J gene: TRBJ2-1; clone size: NA; CDR3 DNA: TGTGCCAGCAGTTATGGTCGGGGGGTGGCTAGCCGGCTCTATGTGAATGAGCAGTTCTTC; CDR3 protein: CASSYGRGVASRLYVNEQFF
V gene: TRBV20-1; D gene: NA; J gene: TRBJ2-1; clone size: few; CDR3 DNA: TGCAGTGCTAGGTTGGGCGGCAATGAGCAGTTCTTC; CDR3 protein: CSARLGGNEQFF